These 12 T cell receptor beta chains came from one sample sequenced in a study of glioma-infiltrating T cells after dendritic cell vaccination. This table comes from immunoSEQ multiplex PCR, and its TCRdb copy is limited to in-frame clones, with some not included. In the table there are 20,000 to 25,000 clones, about four fifths of which are singletons. The sample consisted of blood, taken before dendritic cell vaccination. Receptors were obtained from a human donor with glioblastoma.

This chain uses TRBV2 with TRBJ2-7; a weak D match, TRBD2 (6 bases). CDR1 and CDR2 from the germline V gene are SNHLY and FYNNEI. V was shortened by 2 bases and J by 4 bases, with 9 bases between the two germline ends. This CDR3 is 13 amino acids long. CDR3 residues: CASSELGRYEQYF. In DNA form, the CDR3 reads TGTGCCAGCAGTGAACTGGGGAGGTACGAGCAGTACTTC. Full variable domain (rest looked up from reference TRBV2 and TRBJ2-7): EPEVTQTPSHQVTQMGQEVILRCVPISNHLYFYWYRQILGQKVEFLVSFYNNEISEKSEIFDDQFSVERPDGSNFTLKIRSTKLEDSAMYFCASSELGRYEQYFGPGTRLTVT.

The chain links TRBV5-5 to TRBJ2-5, with a weak D call TRBD1 (5 bases). Germline V gene lookup returns CDR1 SGHKS and CDR2 YYEKEE (reference sequence). V dropped 1 base and J dropped 1 base, with 11 bases sitting between them. The CDR3 covers 15 residues. The CDR3 region is CASSLTDNPQETQYF. CDR3 DNA: TGTGCCAGCAGCTTGACGGACAACCCCCAAGAGACCCAGTACTTC.

This clone showed up just a few times. The chain combines TRBV6-6 with TRBJ1-5, with TRBD1 as a possible D gene (5 bases). The germline V gene encodes CDR1 MNHNY and CDR2 SVGAGI (reference sequence). The CDR3 totals 12 residues. V dropped 8 bases and J dropped 4 bases, with 9 bases sitting between them. The CDR3 DNA reads TGTGCCAGCCGGGGGGGAAATCAGCCCCAGCATTTT. This translates into CASRGGNQPQHF.

V is TRBV5-1 and J is TRBJ2-2; 7 bases are shared with TRBD2. Germline trimming cut 4 bases from V and 0 bases from J; bases unmatched to any gene: 6. The length of the CDR3 is 16 residues. The germline V gene encodes CDR1 SGHRS and CDR2 YFSETQ. The CDR3 here is CASSLTSATNTGELFF. In DNA form, the CDR3 reads TGCGCCAGCAGCCTTACTAGCGCAACGAACACCGGGGAGCTGTTTTTT.

The chain has TRBV27 and TRBJ2-5; the match to TRBD2 covers 11 bases. CDR3 length equals 16 residues. Germline assignment: CDR1 MNHEY and CDR2 SMNVEV (reference sequence). Germline trimming cut 4 bases from V and 4 bases from J; bases unmatched to any gene: 8. In nucleotides, the CDR3 is TGTGCCAGCAGTTCTCGCCTTGGACTAGCGGGAGAGACCCAGTACTTC. Residues: CASSSRLGLAGETQYF.

V gene TRBV30 combines with J gene TRBJ2-7; D unresolved. This CDR3 region has 11 residues. Per germline, CDR1 GTSNPN and CDR2 SVGIG (reference sequence). Trimming removed 4 bases at V and 7 bases at J, with 11 bases between. The CDR3 loop is CAWTGSREQYF. DNA of the CDR3: TGTGCCTGGACGGGTTCACGTGAGCAGTACTTC.

This clone was picked up one time. The chain uses TRBV28 and TRBJ2-3; 11 bases fit TRBD2. Germline CDR1 reads MDHEN; CDR2 reads SYDVKM. There are 19 residues in the CDR3. J gave up 3 bases and V 5 bases, and 16 bases lay outside the gene matches. For the CDR3, the DNA is TGTGCCAGCAGTCCGCTAGCGGGAGGACCGCCCAACCCAACAGATACGCAGTATTTT. Translation gives CASSPLAGGPPNPTDTQYF.

This chain links TRBV19 with TRBJ2-5; D is possibly TRBD2 (6 bases). This CDR3 is built from 17 residues. Trimming left V 3 bases short and J 2 bases short, with 19 bases between. The germline CDR1 and CDR2 sequences are LNHDA and SQIVND (reference sequence). CDR3 coding DNA: TGTGCCAGTAGTATTCGGTCAGTAGCGGCACCACAAGAGACCCAGTACTTC. Protein sequence: CASSIRSVAAPQETQYF.

The V and J genes are TRBV6-1 and TRBJ2-7; 10 nucleotides agree with TRBD2. J lost 4 bases, V lost 8 bases, and 11 bases had no gene match. CDR1 is MNHNS and CDR2 is SASEGT in the germline V gene. CDR3 length: 15 residues. This chain's CDR3 is CASLKLAGSLYEQYF. DNA for the CDR3: TGTGCCAGCTTAAAACTAGCGGGATCGTTGTACGAGCAGTACTTC.

This clone was recorded a few times. This sequence joins TRBV5-3 and TRBJ2-3; 8 positions match TRBD2. TRBV5-3 is an ORF for which the function is uncertain. There are 13 residues in the CDR3. V lost 8 bases to trimming and J lost 4 bases; unmatched junction nucleotides: 6. CDR3 in amino acids: CASRPGGSDTQYF. The CDR3 nucleotides are TGTGCCAGCAGACCGGGGGGGTCAGATACGCAGTATTTT.

The V gene is TRBV6-5, the J gene TRBJ1-2; 7 nucleotides agree with TRBD1. Germline V gene data show CDR1 as MNHEY and CDR2 as SVGAGI. CDR3 length: 14 amino acids. V lost 2 bases and J lost 3; bases outside the gene matches: 3. The CDR3: CASSYGGQYYGYTF. CDR3 nucleotide sequence: TGTGCCAGCAGTTACGGGGGACAGTACTATGGCTACACCTTC.

This clone was seen just once. The rearrangement joins TRBV29-1 to TRBJ2-1, with a possible D match to TRBD1 (6 bases). Germline CDR1 and CDR2: SQVTM and ANQGSEA. The length of the CDR3 is 18 residues. Trimming removed 2 bases at V and 1 base at J, with 21 bases between. The CDR3 is CSVEPNRYRDRSYNEQFF. CDR3 bases: TGCAGCGTTGAACCCAACAGATACAGGGATCGGTCCTACAATGAGCAGTTCTTC.